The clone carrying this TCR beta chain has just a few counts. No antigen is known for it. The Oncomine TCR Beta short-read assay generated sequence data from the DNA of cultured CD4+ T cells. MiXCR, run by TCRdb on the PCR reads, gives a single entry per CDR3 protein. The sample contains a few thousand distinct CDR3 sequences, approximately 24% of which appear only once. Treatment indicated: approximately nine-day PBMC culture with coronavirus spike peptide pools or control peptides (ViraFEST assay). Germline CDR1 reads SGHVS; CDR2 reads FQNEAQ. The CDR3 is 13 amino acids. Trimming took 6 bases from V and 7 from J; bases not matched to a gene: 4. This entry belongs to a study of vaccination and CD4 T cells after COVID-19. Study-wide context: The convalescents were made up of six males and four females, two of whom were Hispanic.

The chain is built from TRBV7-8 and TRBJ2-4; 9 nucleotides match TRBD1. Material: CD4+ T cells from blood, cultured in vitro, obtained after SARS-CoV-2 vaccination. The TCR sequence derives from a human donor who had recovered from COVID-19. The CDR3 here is CASRGTGGNIQYF. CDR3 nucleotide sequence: TGTGCCAGCAGAGGAACAGGGGGCAACATTCAGTACTTC.